This is a list of T cell receptor beta chains from one sample in a study of T cells after yellow fever vaccination. TCRdb passed the 5' RACE reads through MiXCR, listing each CDR3 protein once. The sample gives a few hundred thousand distinct CDR3 sequences, approximately 10% of which show up once; more than 15% is in the top ten. Sequencing was performed on PBMCs, taken on the day of the first yellow fever vaccination. Receptors originate from a man in his late teens or twenties who received the YFV17D yellow fever vaccine. CDR3s leave out the opening cysteine and the closing phenylalanine or tryptophan. The order of the fields is V gene, J gene, CDR3 protein.

V: TRBV9; J: TRBJ1-2; CDR3: ASTRQGANYGYT
V: TRBV20-1; J: TRBJ2-7; CDR3: SASSVRTSGYEQY
V: TRBV12-3/TRBV12-4; J: TRBJ2-1; CDR3: ASSFVVEQF
V: TRBV7-3; J: TRBJ2-5; CDR3: ASSLNGGSETQY
V: TRBV10-3; J: TRBJ2-5; CDR3: AISGSSGRPETQY
V: TRBV18; J: TRBJ2-3; CDR3: ASSLKPDTQY
V: TRBV7-9; J: TRBJ2-2; CDR3: AGAVAGELF
V: TRBV20-1; J: TRBJ2-1; CDR3: SARSAVYEQF
V: TRBV29-1; J: TRBJ1-3; CDR3: SVEGRQGGNTIY
V: TRBV20-1; J: TRBJ2-3; CDR3: SARDLGPDTQY
V: TRBV6-5; J: TRBJ1-5; CDR3: ASSYSGAWGANQPQH
V: TRBV6-2/TRBV6-3; J: TRBJ2-6; CDR3: ASLGASGANVLT
V: TRBV20-1; J: TRBJ2-1; CDR3: SFSGGAGGRYNEQF
V: TRBV7-6; J: TRBJ2-6; CDR3: ASSLGWQGPSGANVLT
V: TRBV4-1; J: TRBJ2-5; CDR3: ASNIGSGGPFETQY
V: TRBV10-3; J: TRBJ2-2; CDR3: AISPSGGVGTGELF
V: TRBV29-1; J: TRBJ1-1; CDR3: SDQPEGSRAF
V: TRBV11-2; J: TRBJ2-3; CDR3: ASSLEPLGPTRLDTQY
V: TRBV4-3; J: TRBJ1-1; CDR3: ASSPTGGLTEAF
V: TRBV6-1; J: TRBJ2-2; CDR3: ASIRVQGGTGELF
V: TRBV6-2/TRBV6-3; J: TRBJ2-5; CDR3: ASSYPTFWNQETQY
V: TRBV4-2; J: TRBJ2-1; CDR3: ASSQDEGRNEQF
V: TRBV24-1; J: TRBJ2-3; CDR3: ATSDFGQDTQY
V: TRBV7-3; J: TRBJ1-2; CDR3: ASSTGDSGYT
V: TRBV7-2; J: TRBJ2-3; CDR3: ASSLAGGVDTQY
V: TRBV28; J: TRBJ2-1; CDR3: ASSFRTRTNEQF
V: TRBV4-1; J: TRBJ2-5; CDR3: ASSLLGGQGETQY
V: TRBV21-1; J: TRBJ2-5; CDR3: ASSSDRVLATQY
V: TRBV6-5; J: TRBJ1-2; CDR3: ASSSPGIGGYT
V: TRBV2; J: TRBJ2-7; CDR3: ASSEHLELEQY
V: TRBV9; J: TRBJ1-2; CDR3: ASSLGGWRFDYGYT
V: TRBV4-3; J: TRBJ1-1; CDR3: ASSRREGGSEAF
V: TRBV5-1; J: TRBJ2-4; CDR3: ASSFGDSGNIQY
V: TRBV5-1; J: TRBJ2-7; CDR3: ASRGGGAYEQY
V: TRBV12-3/TRBV12-4; J: TRBJ2-3; CDR3: ASRGGVRSDTQY
V: TRBV12-3/TRBV12-4; J: TRBJ1-1; CDR3: ASRQGKNTEAF
V: TRBV20-1; J: TRBJ2-3; CDR3: SARPSGGRDTQY
V: TRBV7-9; J: TRBJ1-2; CDR3: ASSLDRVRSGYT
V: TRBV4-1; J: TRBJ1-6; CDR3: ASTRGIFSYNSPLH
V: TRBV5-1; J: TRBJ2-6; CDR3: ASSGGDRDSGANVLT
V: TRBV13; J: TRBJ2-7; CDR3: ASSSRLAGGLYEQY
V: TRBV10-1; J: TRBJ2-1; CDR3: ANPEPVPEQF
V: TRBV9; J: TRBJ2-5; CDR3: ASSQQPGLDGGETQY
V: TRBV6-1; J: TRBJ1-2; CDR3: ASSVGIKVGDYT
V: TRBV3-1; J: TRBJ2-1; CDR3: ASSQGKTSGSYNEQF
V: TRBV5-1; J: TRBJ2-5; CDR3: ASSLAPGQQETRY
V: TRBV19; J: TRBJ2-5; CDR3: ASSLGQGGVGETQY